This is a list of T cell receptor beta chains from one sample in a study of CD8+ T cells in alopecia areata. Profiled with immunoSEQ multiplex PCR; TCRdb holds only in-frame clones, not every one. The data contain under 150,000 clones, around 82% of them singletons. The starting material was CD8+ T cells sorted from blood, obtained at week 4, from a patient treated with tofacitinib. Every receptor here comes from a human donor with alopecia areata. The CDR3 runs from the conserved cysteine through the conserved F or W. The D gene is left open where the match is weak. Expanded clones get a size class; other rows say once, few or many, or leave the size out.

cdr3_length j_call d_call clone_size v_call cdr3_aa cdr3_nt
14 TRBJ2-7 NA NA TRBV6-5 CASSRQGGYDEQYF TGTGCCAGCAGTAGACAGGGAGGTTACGACGAGCAGTACTTC
20 TRBJ2-3 NA NA TRBV2 CASMGEAGRSHLGSTDTQYF TGTGCCAGCATGGGGGAGGCAGGGAGGTCCCACCTCGGCAGCACAGATACGCAGTATTTT
16 TRBJ1-1 NA NA TRBV5-4 CASSLDPGTLNTEAFF TGTGCCAGCAGCTTGGACCCCGGGACACTGAACACTGAAGCTTTCTTT
14 TRBJ1-2 TRBD1 NA TRBV29-1 CSVASSRDSYGYTF TGCAGCGTTGCATCATCTCGGGACAGCTATGGCTACACCTTC
15 TRBJ2-7 TRBD1 few TRBV18 CASSPAGTGEDEQYF TGTGCCAGCTCACCTGCCGGGACAGGGGAAGACGAGCAGTACTTC
15 TRBJ2-3 TRBD2 NA TRBV5-4 CASSSSGGGPDTQYF TGTGCCAGCAGCTCTAGCGGGGGGGGCCCAGATACGCAGTATTTT
14 TRBJ2-2 NA NA TRBV29-1 CSVYGSWSTGELFF TGCAGCGTTTACGGAAGTTGGAGCACCGGGGAGCTGTTTTTT
18 TRBJ2-4 NA NA TRBV29-1 CSVEGRLHRELAKNIQYF TGCAGCGTTGAGGGACGTCTTCACAGGGAACTAGCCAAAAACATTCAGTACTTC
14 TRBJ2-5 NA once TRBV15 CATSRDRKGETQYF TGTGCCACCAGCAGAGATAGGAAGGGGGAGACCCAGTACTTC
12 TRBJ1-4 NA NA TRBV7-9 CASSSLEEKLFF TGTGCCAGCAGCTCCCTAGAGGAAAAACTGTTTTTT
14 TRBJ1-1 NA NA TRBV27 CASMAAWGLTEAFF TGTGCCAGCATGGCTGCATGGGGGCTCACTGAAGCTTTCTTT
13 TRBJ2-7 NA NA TRBV5-6 CASSPDSSYEQYF TGTGCCAGCAGTCCGGACAGCTCCTACGAGCAGTACTTC
18 TRBJ2-3 TRBD1 NA TRBV4-1 CASSLGQGSWVGTDTQYF TGCGCCAGCAGCCTCGGACAGGGTTCATGGGTTGGGACAGATACGCAGTATTTT
16 TRBJ2-5 TRBD2 NA TRBV7-8 CASSSRVAGDQETQYF TGTGCCAGCAGCTCCCGGGTAGCGGGGGACCAAGAGACCCAGTACTTC
13 TRBJ2-1 NA NA TRBV5-1 CASTRGSYNEQFF TGCGCCAGCACCCGAGGGTCCTACAATGAGCAGTTCTTC